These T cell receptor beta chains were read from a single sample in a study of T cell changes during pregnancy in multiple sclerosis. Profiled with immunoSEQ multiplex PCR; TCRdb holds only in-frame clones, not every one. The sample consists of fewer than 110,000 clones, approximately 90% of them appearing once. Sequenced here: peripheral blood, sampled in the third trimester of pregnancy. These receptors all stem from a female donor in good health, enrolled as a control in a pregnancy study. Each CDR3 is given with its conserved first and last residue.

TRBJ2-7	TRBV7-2	CASSFRGVAGAQSSYEQYF
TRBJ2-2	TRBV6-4	CASSPSSGLAGQNTGELFF
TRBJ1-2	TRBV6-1	CASSRYGYTF
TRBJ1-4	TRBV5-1	CASSLEGVATNEKLFF
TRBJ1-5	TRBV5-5	CASSQGTGGGFWQPQHF
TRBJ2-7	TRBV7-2	CASSKRQDDYEQYF
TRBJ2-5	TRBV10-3	CAIRTSGGARETQYF
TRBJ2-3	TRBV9	CASSGGAGGEDTQYF
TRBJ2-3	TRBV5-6	CASSLWGGQGVTDTQYF
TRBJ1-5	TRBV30	CAWSISNQPQHF
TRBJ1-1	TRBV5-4	CASSLPGRKTEAFF
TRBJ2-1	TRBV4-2	CASSPENSGGTNEQFF
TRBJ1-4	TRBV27	CASSPDIATNEKLFF
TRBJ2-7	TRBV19	CASSIDRGTGTPSSYEQYF